Below, 20 T cell receptor beta chains from the same sample are listed, as sequenced in a study of neurological immune-mediated disorders. Each CDR3 protein is one row after TCRdb ran MiXCR on the 5' RACE reads. This table has approximately 59,000 distinct CDR3 sequences, roughly 4.9% appearing once. Sequences were obtained from PBMCs. The receptors shown here come from a human donor with multiple sclerosis. The donor label of this sample is uncertain.

Many counts were recorded for this clonotype. The J gene is TRBJ1-2, the V gene TRBV18, with D possibly matching TRBD1 (5 bases). CDR1 and CDR2 (germline): KGHSH, LQKENI. V was shortened by 2 bases and J by 7 bases, with 14 bases between the two germline ends. This CDR3 has 14 amino acids. This CDR3 reads CASSPSTGEGGYTF. The CDR3 bases are TGTGCCAGCTCACCATCCACAGGAGAGGGTGGCTACACCTTC. Using reference TRBV18 and TRBJ1-2 for the parts outside the CDR3, the full variable domain is NAGVMQNPRHLVRRRGQEARLRCSPMKGHSHVYWYRQLPEEGLKFMVYLQKENIIDESGMPKERFSAEFPKEGPSILRIQQVVRGDSAAYFCASSPSTGEGGYTFGSGTRLTVV.

In its sample, this clonotype was seen many times. The chain recombines TRBV18 with TRBJ1-1; perhaps TRBD1 as D (6 bases). CDR1 is KGHSH and CDR2 is LQKENI in the germline V gene. Trimming shortened V by 0 bases and J by 4 bases, and 15 bases separated the two germline ends. This CDR3 contains 16 residues. In nucleotides, the CDR3 is TGTGCCAGCTCACCACCCTCGGGCAGGGGCGGCACTGAAGCTTTCTTT. Protein sequence: CASSPPSGRGGTEAFF.

The sample holds many counts of this clonotype. The chain has TRBV6-6 and TRBJ2-7, with D possibly TRBD1 on 6 matching bases. V was clipped by 7 bases and J by 4 bases, with 17 bases between them. The CDR3 runs 14 residues. The germline V gene has CDR1 MNHNY and CDR2 SVGAGI (reference sequence). In DNA, the CDR3 is TGTGCCAGCACCCGGGACACCGGTTTTTACGAGCAGTACTTC. Protein sequence: CASTRDTGFYEQYF.

This clonotype was seen many times. This chain connects TRBV20-1 to TRBJ1-4, with D hard to call. V shed 5 bases and J shed 8 bases, with 21 bases lying between them. CDR1 and CDR2 (germline): DFQATT, SNEGSKA (reference sequence). CDR3 size: 15 residues. Here the CDR3 reads CSAHMPTWRGEKLFF. The CDR3 DNA reads TGCAGTGCTCACATGCCGACATGGCGTGGAGAAAAACTGTTTTTT.

In its sample, this clonotype was seen many times. The CDR3 region is CASSQVGNSYEQYF. The CDR3 DNA sequence: TGTGCCAGCAGCCAAGTCGGGAATTCCTACGAGCAGTACTTC. The rearrangement links TRBV14 to TRBJ2-7; tentative D call: TRBD2 (5 bases). Germline loops: CDR1 SGHDN, CDR2 FVKESK. V dropped 1 base and J dropped 1 base, with 8 bases sitting between them. The CDR3 totals 14 residues.

Many counts were recorded for this clonotype. The V and J genes are TRBV29-1 and TRBJ1-1; D not certain. Germline CDR1 is SQVTM and CDR2 is ANQGSEA. The CDR3 is made up of 14 amino acids. V lost 1 base, J lost 7 bases, and 16 bases lay in between. The CDR3 loop reads CSVEVGRVGGEAFF. The CDR3 DNA reads as TGCAGCGTTGAAGTGGGAAGGGTTGGAGGTGAAGCTTTCTTT.

In this sample, this clonotype turned up a few times. The chain employs TRBV9 and TRBJ2-1; no reliable D call. CDR1 is SGDLS and CDR2 is YYNGEE in the germline V gene. Trimming stripped 0 bases from V and 5 bases from J, with 12 bases between. The CDR3 consists of 15 residues. DNA for the CDR3: TGTGCCAGCAGCGTAGTTGGGGAAGCAGACAATGAGCAGTTCTTC. Its translation is CASSVVGEADNEQFF.

This clonotype has ten or more counts. V and J are TRBV29-1 and TRBJ2-7, with a tentative D call TRBD1 (6 bases). The CDR3 loop spans 11 amino acids. Trimming removed 8 bases at V and 6 bases at J, with 14 bases between. Germline V gene data show CDR1 as SQVTM and CDR2 as ANQGSEA. CDR3 bases: TGCAGCATACTCAGGGGAAGCGAGCAGTACTTC. It is translated as CSILRGSEQYF.

This clonotype was seen ten or more times. The rearrangement uses TRBV20-1 and TRBJ2-3; D is uncertain. The CDR3 has 11 amino acids. Deletions cut 5 bases from V and 3 bases from J, with 6 bases between. Germline-derived CDR1 and CDR2 are DFQATT and SNEGSKA (reference sequence). The CDR3: CSAPVTDTQYF. DNA of the CDR3: TGCAGTGCTCCAGTGACAGATACGCAGTATTTT.

Many counts were recorded for this clonotype. The V call is TRBV5-1, the J call TRBJ2-6, with a weak D call TRBD2 (5 bases). V lost 1 base and J lost 3, with 11 bases in between. This CDR3 comprises 16 residues. CDR1 SGHRS and CDR2 YFSETQ come from the germline V gene. The CDR3 is CASSLPSGLGANVLTF. CDR3 nucleotide sequence: TGCGCCAGCAGCTTGCCAAGCGGCCTTGGGGCCAACGTCCTGACTTTC. Full variable domain (outside the CDR3, taken from reference TRBV5-1 and TRBJ2-6): KAGVTQTPRYLIKTRGQQVTLSCSPISGHRSVSWYQQTPGQGLQFLFEYFSETQRNKGNFPGRFSGRQFSNSRSEMNVSTLELGDSALYLCASSLPSGLGANVLTFGAGSRLTVL.

The table lists this clonotype with many counts. The V and J genes are TRBV20-1 and TRBJ2-7; 9 bases agree with TRBD2. The V gene's germline CDR1 is DFQATT and CDR2 SNEGSKA (reference sequence). This CDR3 is 16 amino acids long. The ends lost 2 bases at V and 1 base at J; junction bases unmatched: 9. CDR3 region: CSARSGSGGLSYEQYF. CDR3 nucleotides: TGCAGTGCTAGATCGGGTAGCGGGGGACTTTCCTACGAGCAGTACTTC.

This clonotype was counted at least ten times. The rearrangement links TRBV3-1 to TRBJ2-2, with D perhaps matching TRBD1 (5 bases). This CDR3 comprises 18 residues. The V gene lost 1 base and the J gene lost 2 bases, with 17 bases spanning the gap. Germline loops: CDR1 LGHDT, CDR2 YNNKEL (reference sequence). The CDR3 sequence: CASSQAGLGRGNTGELFF. The DNA of the CDR3 is TGTGCCAGCAGCCAAGCTGGGTTGGGTAGGGGTAACACCGGGGAGCTGTTTTTT.

In its sample, this clonotype was seen many times. V gene TRBV20-1 combines with J gene TRBJ1-4, with 8 bases that match TRBD1. CDR1 is DFQATT and CDR2 is SNEGSKA in the germline V gene (reference sequence). With 6 bases clipped from V and 2 bases from J, the junction kept 5 bases outside the gene matches. This CDR3 has 14 residues. CDR3: CSAPDRDTNEKLFF. The CDR3 DNA reads as TGCAGTGCCCCGGACAGGGATACTAATGAAAAACTGTTTTTT.

This clonotype was recorded at least ten times. The chain carries TRBV5-1 and TRBJ2-3, with TRBD2 identical over 7 bases. The CDR3 loop spans 16 amino acids. CDR1 and CDR2 (germline): SGHRS, YFSETQ. V dropped 7 bases and J dropped 4; count of bases not matched to a gene: 15. CDR3 loop: CASEASGSLRADTQYF. CDR3 bases: TGCGCCAGCGAAGCTAGCGGCTCCTTAAGGGCAGATACGCAGTATTTT.

This clonotype was found many times. The chain is built from TRBV20-1 and TRBJ2-1; D is unclear. V was trimmed by 0 bases and J by 6 bases, leaving 9 bases between them. Germline V gene sequence: CDR1 DFQATT, CDR2 SNEGSKA (reference sequence). The CDR3 is made up of 13 amino acids. In nucleotides, the CDR3 is TGCAGTGCTAGAGATTTGCTACTCAATGAGCAGTTCTTC. It specifies CSARDLLLNEQFF.

This clonotype was seen at least ten times. The chain employs TRBV5-6 and TRBJ2-7; a possible D gene is TRBD1 (6 bases). Trimming cost V 3 bases and J 6 bases, with 10 bases left between them. The CDR3 covers 12 residues. In germline, CDR1 is SGHDT, CDR2 YYEEEE. CDR3: CASSSGTLEQYF. The CDR3 nucleotides are TGTGCCAGCAGCTCCGGGACACTCGAGCAGTACTTC.

This clonotype has a count of ten or more. This sequence joins TRBV14 and TRBJ1-1, with a possible D match to TRBD1 (5 bases). Trimming removed 4 bases at V and 0 bases at J, with 9 bases between. Germline V lookup: CDR1 SGHDN, CDR2 FVKESK. The CDR3 length is 14 residues. The CDR3 spells CASSPQGLNTEAFF. The CDR3 DNA reads as TGTGCCAGCAGCCCCCAGGGTTTGAACACTGAAGCTTTCTTT.

The table lists this clonotype with many counts. A much more abundant neighbour one base away suggests this may be a read error. The chain has TRBV20-1 and TRBJ1-5; D is ambiguous. CDR3 length equals 14 residues. The germline V gene encodes CDR1 DFQATT and CDR2 SNEGSKA (reference sequence). V lost 1 base to trimming and J lost 3 bases, with 10 bases between them. CDR3 nucleotide sequence: TGCAGTGCTAGAGGGAGGGCCTTCAATCAGCCCCAGCATTTT. It is translated as CSARGRAFNQPQHF.

This clonotype was seen many times. V and J are TRBV9 and TRBJ2-3, with D possibly being TRBD1 (5 bases). Germline CDR1 reads SGDLS; CDR2 reads YYNGEE. This CDR3 contains 16 residues. The germline V and J ends were trimmed by 0 bases and 0 bases, with 11 bases remaining between them. In DNA, the CDR3 is TGTGCCAGCAGCGTAGAGGGCAGGGATAGCACAGATACGCAGTATTTT. Translated: CASSVEGRDSTDTQYF.

CDR3 loop: CASSSTASGARYTF. In nucleotides, the CDR3 is TGTGCCAGCAGTTCGACGGCCTCAGGCGCCCGCTACACCTTC. This rearrangement joins TRBV6-2 or TRBV6-3 to TRBJ1-2; D gene unclear. The CDR3 is 14 residues long. V lost 4 bases and J lost 9, with 18 bases in between. CDR1 MNHEY and CDR2 SVGEGT come from the germline V gene.